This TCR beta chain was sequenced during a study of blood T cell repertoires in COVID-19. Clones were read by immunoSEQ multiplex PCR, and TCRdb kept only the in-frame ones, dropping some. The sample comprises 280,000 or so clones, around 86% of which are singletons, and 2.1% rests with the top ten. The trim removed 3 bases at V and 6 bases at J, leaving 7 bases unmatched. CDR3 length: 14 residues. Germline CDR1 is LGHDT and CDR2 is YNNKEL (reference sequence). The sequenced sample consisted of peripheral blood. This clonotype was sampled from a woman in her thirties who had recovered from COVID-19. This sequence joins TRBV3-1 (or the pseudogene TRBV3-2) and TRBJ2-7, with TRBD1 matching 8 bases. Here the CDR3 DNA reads TGTGCCAGCAGCCATCGGGACAGGCCGGGCGAGCAGTACTTC. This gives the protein CASSHRDRPGEQYF.